This TCR beta chain was recovered during a study of shared T cell receptors in the human thymus. With 5 bases removed from V and 3 bases from J, the gap between germline ends came to 10 bases. Germline V lookup: CDR1 MNHNS, CDR2 SASEGT. This CDR3 has 13 amino acids. This table comes from immunoSEQ multiplex PCR, and its TCRdb copy is limited to in-frame clones, with some not included. The sample records 720,000 or so clones, 80% to 90% being singletons. This clone was observed a single time. Another study also made use of these data, one on human thymus T cells.

This receptor was taken from a girl less than two years old with a congenital heart defect. The gene calls are TRBV6-1 and TRBJ1-1, with D unresolved. The sequencing input was thymocytes. This chain's CDR3 is CASSFAGYTEAFF. The CDR3, as DNA: TGTGCCAGCAGTTTCGCGGGGTACACTGAAGCTTTCTTT.